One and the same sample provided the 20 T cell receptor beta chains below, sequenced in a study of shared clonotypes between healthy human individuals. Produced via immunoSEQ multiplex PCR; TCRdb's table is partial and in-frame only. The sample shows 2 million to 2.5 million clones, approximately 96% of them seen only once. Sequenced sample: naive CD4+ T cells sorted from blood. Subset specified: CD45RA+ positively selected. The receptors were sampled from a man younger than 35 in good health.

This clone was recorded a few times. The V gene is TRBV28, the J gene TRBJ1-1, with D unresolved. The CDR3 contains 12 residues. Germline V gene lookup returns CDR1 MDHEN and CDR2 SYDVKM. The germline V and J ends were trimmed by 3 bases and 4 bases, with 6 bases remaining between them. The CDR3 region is CASSFLSTEAFF. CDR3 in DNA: TGTGCCAGCAGTTTCTTGTCCACTGAAGCTTTCTTT.

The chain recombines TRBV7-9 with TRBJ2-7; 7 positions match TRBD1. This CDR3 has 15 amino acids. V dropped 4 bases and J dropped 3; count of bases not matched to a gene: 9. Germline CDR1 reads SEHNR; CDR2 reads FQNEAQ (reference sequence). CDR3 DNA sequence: TGTGCCAGCAGCTCCGACAGGGCTCGGAACTACGAGCAGTACTTC. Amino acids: CASSSDRARNYEQYF.

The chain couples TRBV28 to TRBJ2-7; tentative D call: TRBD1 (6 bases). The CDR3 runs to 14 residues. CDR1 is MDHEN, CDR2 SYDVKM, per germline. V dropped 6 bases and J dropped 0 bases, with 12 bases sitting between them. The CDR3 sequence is CASRTGLNSYEQYF. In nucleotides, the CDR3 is TGTGCCAGCAGGACAGGACTTAACTCCTACGAGCAGTACTTC.

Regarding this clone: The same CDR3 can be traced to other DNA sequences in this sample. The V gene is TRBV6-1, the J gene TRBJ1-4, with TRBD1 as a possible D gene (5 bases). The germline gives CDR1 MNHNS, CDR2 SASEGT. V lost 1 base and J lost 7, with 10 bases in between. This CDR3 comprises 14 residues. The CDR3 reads CASSEGGRGEKLFF. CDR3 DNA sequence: TGTGCCAGCAGTGAAGGGGGGAGGGGTGAAAAACTGTTTTTT.

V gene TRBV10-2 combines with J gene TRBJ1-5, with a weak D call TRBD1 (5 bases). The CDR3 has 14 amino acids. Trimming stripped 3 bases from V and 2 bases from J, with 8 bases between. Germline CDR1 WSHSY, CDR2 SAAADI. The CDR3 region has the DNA TGCGCCAGCAGTGAAGGGGTCGGCAATCAGCCCCAGCATTTT. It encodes CASSEGVGNQPQHF.

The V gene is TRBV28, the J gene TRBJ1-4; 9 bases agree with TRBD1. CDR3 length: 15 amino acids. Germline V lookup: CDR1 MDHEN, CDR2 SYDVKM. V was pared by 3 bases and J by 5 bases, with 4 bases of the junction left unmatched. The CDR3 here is CASSFLGTGNEKLFF. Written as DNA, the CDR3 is TGTGCCAGCAGTTTCCTAGGGACAGGGAATGAAAAACTGTTTTTT.

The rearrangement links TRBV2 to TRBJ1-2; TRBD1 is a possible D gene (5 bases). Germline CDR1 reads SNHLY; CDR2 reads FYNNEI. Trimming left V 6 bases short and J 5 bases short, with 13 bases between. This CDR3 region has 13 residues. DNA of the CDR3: TGTGCCAGCAGCCCAGGGTTTGGGTATGGCTACACCTTC. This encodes CASSPGFGYGYTF.

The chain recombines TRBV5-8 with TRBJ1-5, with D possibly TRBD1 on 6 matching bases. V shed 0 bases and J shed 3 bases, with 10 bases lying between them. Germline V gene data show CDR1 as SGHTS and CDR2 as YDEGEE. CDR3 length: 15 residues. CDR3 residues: CASSLGGGVNQPQHF. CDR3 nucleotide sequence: TGTGCCAGCAGCTTGGGCGGGGGCGTCAATCAGCCCCAGCATTTT.

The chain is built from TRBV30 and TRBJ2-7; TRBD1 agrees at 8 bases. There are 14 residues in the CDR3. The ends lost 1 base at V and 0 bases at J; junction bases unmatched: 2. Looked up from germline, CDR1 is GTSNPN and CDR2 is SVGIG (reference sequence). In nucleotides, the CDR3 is TGTGCCTGGAGTGGACAGGGGAACTCCTACGAGCAGTACTTC. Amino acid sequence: CAWSGQGNSYEQYF. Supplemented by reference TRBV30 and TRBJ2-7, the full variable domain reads SQTIHQWPATLVQPVGSPLSLECTVEGTSNPNLYWYRQAAGRGLQLLFYSVGIGQISSEVPQNLSASRPQDRQFILSSKKLLLSDSGFYLCAWSGQGNSYEQYFGPGTRLTVT.

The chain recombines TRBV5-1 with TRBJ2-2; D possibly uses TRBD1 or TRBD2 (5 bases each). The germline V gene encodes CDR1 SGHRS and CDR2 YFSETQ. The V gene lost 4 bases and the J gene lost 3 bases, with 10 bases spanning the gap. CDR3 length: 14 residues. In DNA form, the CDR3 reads TGCGCCAGCAGCCTCGGGGACGACACCGGGGAGCTGTTTTTT. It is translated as CASSLGDDTGELFF. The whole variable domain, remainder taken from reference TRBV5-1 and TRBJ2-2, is KAGVTQTPRYLIKTRGQQVTLSCSPISGHRSVSWYQQTPGQGLQFLFEYFSETQRNKGNFPGRFSGRQFSNSRSEMNVSTLELGDSALYLCASSLGDDTGELFFGEGSRLTVL.

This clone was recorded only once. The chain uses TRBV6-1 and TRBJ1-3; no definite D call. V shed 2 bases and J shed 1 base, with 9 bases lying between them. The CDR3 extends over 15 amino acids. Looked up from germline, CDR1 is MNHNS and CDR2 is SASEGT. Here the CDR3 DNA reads TGTGCCAGCAGTGAAATGAGGAGGTCTGGAAACACCATATATTTT. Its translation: CASSEMRRSGNTIYF.

The CDR3 nucleotides are TGTGCCAGCAGCGTAGGGTCCCCGACCTCAGGACATCCCCAAGAGACCCAGTACTTC. This gives the protein CASSVGSPTSGHPQETQYF. V usage is TRBV9 and J usage is TRBJ2-5; tentatively, D is TRBD1 (5 bases). Per the germline V gene, CDR1 is SGDLS and CDR2 is YYNGEE. This CDR3 comprises 19 residues. V dropped 0 bases and J dropped 1 base, with 22 bases sitting between them.

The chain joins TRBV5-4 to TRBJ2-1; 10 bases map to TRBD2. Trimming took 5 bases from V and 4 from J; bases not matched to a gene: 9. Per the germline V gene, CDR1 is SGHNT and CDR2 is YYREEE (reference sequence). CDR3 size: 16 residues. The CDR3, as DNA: TGTGCCAGCAGTCCCTTCGGACTAGCGGATTACAATGAGCAGTTCTTC. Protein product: CASSPFGLADYNEQFF.

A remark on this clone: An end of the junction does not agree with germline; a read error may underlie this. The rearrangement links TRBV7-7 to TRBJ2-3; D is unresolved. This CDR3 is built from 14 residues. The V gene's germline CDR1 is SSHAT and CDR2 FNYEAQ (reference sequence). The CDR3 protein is CASSQQPLGDTQYF. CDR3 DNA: TGTGCTAGCAGTCAACAGCCGTTGGGAGATACGCAGTATTTT.

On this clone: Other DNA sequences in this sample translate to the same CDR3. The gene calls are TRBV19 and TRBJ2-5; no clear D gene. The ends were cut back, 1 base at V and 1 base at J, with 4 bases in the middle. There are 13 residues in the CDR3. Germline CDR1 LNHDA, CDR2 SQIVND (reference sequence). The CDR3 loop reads CASSIGTQETQYF. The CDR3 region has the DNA TGTGCCAGTAGTATAGGGACCCAAGAGACCCAGTACTTC.

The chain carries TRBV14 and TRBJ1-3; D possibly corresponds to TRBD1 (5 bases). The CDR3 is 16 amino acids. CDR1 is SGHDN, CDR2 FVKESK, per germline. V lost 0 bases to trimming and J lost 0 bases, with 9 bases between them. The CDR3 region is CASSQERGVSGNTIYF. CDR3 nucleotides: TGTGCCAGCAGCCAAGAGAGGGGAGTCTCTGGAAACACCATATATTTT. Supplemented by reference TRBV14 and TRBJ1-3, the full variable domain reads EAGVTQFPSHSVIEKGQTVTLRCDPISGHDNLYWYRRVMGKEIKFLLHFVKESKQDESGMPNNRFLAERTGGTYSTLKVQPAELEDSGVYFCASSQERGVSGNTIYFGEGSWLTVV.

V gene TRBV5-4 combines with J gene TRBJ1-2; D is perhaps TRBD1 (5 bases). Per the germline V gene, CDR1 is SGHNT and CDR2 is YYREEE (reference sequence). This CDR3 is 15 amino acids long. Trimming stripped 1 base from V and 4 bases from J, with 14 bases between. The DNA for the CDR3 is TGTGCCAGCAGCTTGATGGGGGGATCGGGCTATGGCTACACCTTC. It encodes CASSLMGGSGYGYTF. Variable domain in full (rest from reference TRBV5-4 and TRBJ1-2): ETGVTQSPTHLIKTRGQQVTLRCSSQSGHNTVSWYQQALGQGPQFIFQYYREEENGRGNFPPRFSGLQFPNYSSELNVNALELDDSALYLCASSLMGGSGYGYTFGSGTRLTVV.

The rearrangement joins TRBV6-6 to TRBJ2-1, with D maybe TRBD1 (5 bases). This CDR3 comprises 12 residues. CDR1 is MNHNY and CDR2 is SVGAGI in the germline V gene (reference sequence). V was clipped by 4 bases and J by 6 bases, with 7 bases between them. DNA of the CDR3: TGTGCCAGCAGTTGGGGCGGCAATGAGCAGTTCTTC. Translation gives CASSWGGNEQFF.

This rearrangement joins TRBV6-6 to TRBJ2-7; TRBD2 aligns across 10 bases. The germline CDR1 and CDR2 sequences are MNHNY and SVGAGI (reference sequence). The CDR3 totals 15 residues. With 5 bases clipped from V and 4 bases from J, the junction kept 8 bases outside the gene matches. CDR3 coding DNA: TGTGCCAGCAGTCCCGCGGCTAGCGGGAGTTACGAGCAGTACTTC. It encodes CASSPAASGSYEQYF.

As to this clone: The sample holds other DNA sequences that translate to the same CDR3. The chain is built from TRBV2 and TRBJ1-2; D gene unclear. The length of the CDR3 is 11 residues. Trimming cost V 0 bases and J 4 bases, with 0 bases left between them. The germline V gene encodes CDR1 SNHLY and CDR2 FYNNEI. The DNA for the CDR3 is TGTGCCAGCAGTGAAGCCTATGGCTACACCTTC. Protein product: CASSEAYGYTF.